This T cell receptor beta chain was identified during a study of human T cells and chemical hapten exposure (dated by TCRdb to 2020 to 2023). Regarding the complete study: For sensitization, 2% DPC in acetone was applied to a 2 cm by 2 cm area of upper inner arm skin. For TCR sequencing, blood came from approximately 29 alopecia patients at anywhere from one to four time points (pre-sensitization, 2, 6 and 24 weeks). Throughout the study period of about 22 weeks, patients also received therapeutic DPC doses to the scalp every week. Alopecia areata with under or over 50% scalp involvement, alopecia totalis and alopecia universalis were represented in the patient cohort, which was mostly female. Patch testing was performed on the upper back with Finn chambers containing 0.01% DPC, and the patch tests were scored after 6 days according to International Contact Dermatitis Research Group standards. Libraries were pooled for sequencing, and per-sample TCR yields varied mainly because of small differences in library volumes within the pool. In alopecia patients, the study followed how the peripheral blood TCR repertoire changed in vivo over primary and secondary sensitization to diphenylcyclopropenone (DPC), a hapten. Patient blood was sampled pre-sensitization (week 0) and at 2, 6 and about 24 weeks after DPC sensitization. General study outcomes and caveats: The number of TCRs above 1 in 1000 frequency did not change with DPC sensitization; there was no evidence of global repertoire structure alterations. Patch test score was positively correlated with the number of PT1 expanded TCRs, with significance at thresholds 8, 16 and 32 but not at 4. After repeated subsampling, changes were observed in the strength of the expansion versus patch-test correlation and in the threshold at which the correlation became significant. Compared with pre-sensitization or healthy control sets, expanded TCRs formed significantly more large CDR3 similarity clusters, which is consistent with antigen-driven responses. Because every patient had alopecia, a presumed autoimmune disease, the patients' immune response might differ from that of healthy individuals.

This clonotype was found many times. The clone's antigen remains unknown. No base quality information exists; no much larger clone differs at one position. The library was made by RACE. The data were produced on a NextSeq 500. Library preparation attached unique molecular identifiers to individual cDNA molecules for quantitative, reproducible TCR counting. For every blood RNA sample, sequencing covered both the TCR alpha and TCR beta chains. From the authors' description of their analysis: A median of around 100,000 TCRs per sample was observed, with a range of about 20,000 to 750,000. V, J and CDR3 annotation of the TCR reads was performed with the Decombinator software suite. To make PS versus PT1 abundance plots, every sample was subsampled to the same number of TCRs (28,000). TCRs were defined as expanded if absent before sensitization and observed at least eight times at the 2-week time point. TCRdb's own reprocessing of the public reads used fastp at Q25 and MiXCR and kept productive beta chains. Entries that share a CDR3 protein sequence are merged under the most common genes and DNA. What appears here as the V and J calls and clone size reflects TCRdb's work, not the paper's. The table for this sample lists 340,000 or so distinct CDR3 sequences; roughly 6.9% of them were counted only once. Jointly, the top ten make up approximately 8.9% of the sample.

This sample's time point label indicates: patch test 1, 2 weeks after DPC sensitization. The meaning of the sample's treatment or condition label: therapeutic diphenylcyclopropenone sensitization with weekly scalp DPC. Blood at each patch-test visit was drawn before the patch test was applied. Patients were considered eligible if aged 18 to 70, diagnosed with alopecia and deemed suitable for DPC therapy, and patients were excluded if pregnant. Total RNA was extracted from unfractionated whole blood that had been collected in Tempus Blood RNA tubes. This receptor was taken from a woman aged 18-29 years with alopecia areata. Some clones in this sample may be carry-over from other donors' samples. Sequenced material: whole blood, taken in connection with sensitization to the hapten diphenylcyclopropenone (DPC).

The DNA reads TGTGCCAGCAGCTTCAGGCAGGAGGGGACTGAAGCTTTCTTT. The resulting protein is CASSFRQEGTEAFF. The chain is assembled from TRBV11-2 and TRBJ1-1; possibly the D gene is TRBD1, per 5 matching bases. The CDR3 starts with the cysteine, ends with the phenylalanine, and has 14 residues. Only the CDR3 part of the read is kept: 42 bases, read in frame from the first base. As encoded in the germline V gene, CDR1 is SGHAT while CDR2 is FQNNGV. V loses 3 bases, J loses 5 bases, and the germline ends lie 13 bases apart. Extended through the reference TRBV11-2 and TRBJ1-1 proteins, this CDR3 yields the full variable domain: EAGVAQSPRYKIIEKRQSVAFWCNPISGHATLYWYQQILGQGPKLLIQFQNNGVVDDSQLPKDRFSAERLKGVDSTLKIQPAKLEDSAVYLCASSFRQEGTEAFFGQGTRLTVV.